Below, 3 T cell receptor beta chains from the same sample are listed, as sequenced in a study of cytomegalovirus exposure and HLA in healthy donors. Amplification used 60 Vbeta primers and 13 Jbeta primers. The assay was immunoSEQ multiplex PCR, and TCRdb's table has in-frame clones only and misses some. The table gives 70,000 to 100,000 clones; the top ten clones make up about 4.1% of it. What was sequenced was PBMCs. The receptor set was obtained from a man between 18 and 35 years old in good health and CMV-seropositive.

The chain couples TRBV27 to TRBJ2-2, with 11 bases lining up with TRBD2. This CDR3 has 16 residues. Germline V gene sequence: CDR1 MNHEY, CDR2 SMNVEV (reference sequence). V shed 5 bases and J 5 bases; nucleotides not matched to a gene: 7. The CDR3 DNA follows: TGTGCCAGCAGTCGCCTGAGACTAGCGGGGACCGGGGAGCTGTTTTTT. Translation gives CASSRLRLAGTGELFF.

This chain links TRBV9 with TRBJ1-1, with D tentatively TRBD1 (5 bases). The CDR3 runs to 15 residues. In germline, CDR1 is SGDLS, CDR2 YYNGEE. V lost 3 bases, J lost 3 bases, and 15 bases lay in between. The DNA of the CDR3 is TGTGCCAGCAGCGCGGGCGGGGGTATGGACACTGAAGCTTTCTTT. Amino acid sequence: CASSAGGGMDTEAFF.

The chain links TRBV4-1 to TRBJ1-1; 8 positions agree with TRBD1. CDR3 size: 14 residues. The V gene's germline CDR1 is MGHRA and CDR2 YSYEKL. V lost 1 base and J lost 5; bases outside the gene matches: 3. The CDR3 here is CASSQVRQGTEAFF. The CDR3 DNA reads TGCGCCAGCAGCCAAGTTCGACAGGGGACTGAAGCTTTCTTT.